The rows below give T cell receptor beta chains drawn from one sample of a study of PD-L1 blockade in urothelial cancer. Repertoires were generated with immunoSEQ multiplex PCR, while TCRdb's copy carries only in-frame clones and drops some. The repertoire consists of just over 50,000 clones, with 60% to 85% occurring once and the leading ten covering about 3.6%. The material sequenced was PBMCs, taken around atezolizumab (anti-PD-L1) treatment. These receptor sequences come from a man aged 65 to 85 with urothelial cancer. Each CDR3 is given with its conserved first and last residue. A D gene is named only where the DNA matches it firmly. Expanded clones are given a class, and other clones once, few, many or no size at all.

CDR3: CASSSPGSPQYF
DNA: TGTGCCAGCAGTTCGCCCGGGAGCCCGCAGTACTTC
V: TRBV6-1
size: NA
J: TRBJ2-7
D: NA

CDR3: CASRGQGRTEAFF
DNA: TGTGCCAGCAGGGGACAGGGGAGGACTGAAGCTTTCTTT
V: TRBV11-3
size: few
J: TRBJ1-1
D: TRBD1

CDR3: CASSLVAGSTQYF
DNA: TGTGCCAGCAGCTTAGTAGCGGGATCCACGCAGTATTTT
V: TRBV7-2
size: NA
J: TRBJ2-3
D: TRBD2

CDR3: CAISDEQGDWYEQYF
DNA: TGTGCCATCAGTGATGAACAGGGGGACTGGTACGAGCAGTACTTC
V: TRBV10-3
size: NA
J: TRBJ2-7
D: TRBD1

CDR3: CASSSDIHNEQFF
DNA: TGTGCCAGCAGTTCCGACATCCACAATGAGCAGTTCTTC
V: TRBV11-1
size: NA
J: TRBJ2-1
D: NA

CDR3: CASSLDEALNTEAFF
DNA: TGTGCCAGCAGCTTAGATGAGGCTTTGAACACTGAAGCTTTCTTT
V: TRBV11-3
size: once
J: TRBJ1-1
D: NA

CDR3: CATSRGGQALNTEAFF
DNA: TGTGCCACCAGCAGAGGAGGACAGGCGTTGAACACTGAAGCTTTCTTT
V: TRBV15
size: NA
J: TRBJ1-1
D: TRBD1

CDR3: CASSPTGARTDTQYF
DNA: TGTGCCAGCTCACCAACAGGGGCCCGCACAGATACGCAGTATTTT
V: TRBV18
size: few
J: TRBJ2-3
D: TRBD1

CDR3: CASSSLVRTEAFF
DNA: TGTGCCAGCAGCTCCCTAGTGAGGACTGAAGCTTTCTTT
V: TRBV7-2
size: NA
J: TRBJ1-1
D: NA

CDR3: CASSLGLATDTQYF
DNA: TGCGCCAGCAGCTTGGGTCTAGCGACAGATACGCAGTATTTT
V: TRBV5-1
size: NA
J: TRBJ2-3
D: NA

CDR3: CASSLTRSETQYF
DNA: TGTGCCAGCAGCTTAACCAGGTCTGAGACCCAGTACTTC
V: TRBV7-3
size: NA
J: TRBJ2-5
D: NA

CDR3: CASGPGHSNEKLFF
DNA: TGTGCTAGTGGACCGGGACACAGTAATGAAAAACTGTTTTTT
V: TRBV12-5
size: NA
J: TRBJ1-4
D: NA

CDR3: CASAPRDSNTEAFF
DNA: TGTGCCAGCGCCCCGAGGGACAGCAACACTGAAGCTTTCTTT
V: TRBV7-2
size: once
J: TRBJ1-1
D: TRBD1

CDR3: CASSRTGDYGYTF
DNA: TGCGCCAGCAGCCGTACGGGGGACTATGGCTACACCTTC
V: TRBV4-3
size: NA
J: TRBJ1-2
D: NA

CDR3: CASSRERVLGNEQFF
DNA: TGTGCCAGCAGTAGGGAGCGGGTTTTAGGAAATGAGCAGTTCTTC
V: TRBV6-4
size: NA
J: TRBJ2-1
D: NA

CDR3: CASSVRQGVDF
DNA: TGTGCCAGCAGTGTCCGACAGGGTGTCGACTTC
V: TRBV2
size: NA
J: TRBJ2-7
D: TRBD1

CDR3: CASISGLTYEQYF
DNA: TGTGCCAGCATTAGCGGTTTAACCTACGAGCAGTACTTC
V: TRBV6-5
size: NA
J: TRBJ2-7
D: NA

CDR3: CATNPLTGSTGELFF
DNA: TGTGCTACCAACCCCTTGACAGGGAGCACCGGGGAGCTGTTTTTT
V: TRBV7-7
size: once
J: TRBJ2-2
D: TRBD1

CDR3: CASSGTATGELFF
DNA: TGTGCCAGCAGTGGCACAGCCACCGGGGAGCTGTTTTTT
V: TRBV7-9
size: few
J: TRBJ2-2
D: NA

CDR3: CASTVDIHSTGELFF
DNA: TGTGCCAGCACCGTAGATATCCATTCCACCGGGGAGCTGTTTTTT
V: TRBV7-2
size: NA
J: TRBJ2-2
D: NA

CDR3: CASSLQATGTGELFF
DNA: TGTGCCAGCAGCCTCCAAGCGACGGGTACCGGGGAGCTGTTTTTT
V: TRBV7-2
size: NA
J: TRBJ2-2
D: NA

CDR3: CASSDLGSPGETQYF
DNA: TGTGCCAGCAGTGATTTAGGGTCCCCGGGGGAGACCCAGTACTTC
V: TRBV2
size: few
J: TRBJ2-5
D: NA